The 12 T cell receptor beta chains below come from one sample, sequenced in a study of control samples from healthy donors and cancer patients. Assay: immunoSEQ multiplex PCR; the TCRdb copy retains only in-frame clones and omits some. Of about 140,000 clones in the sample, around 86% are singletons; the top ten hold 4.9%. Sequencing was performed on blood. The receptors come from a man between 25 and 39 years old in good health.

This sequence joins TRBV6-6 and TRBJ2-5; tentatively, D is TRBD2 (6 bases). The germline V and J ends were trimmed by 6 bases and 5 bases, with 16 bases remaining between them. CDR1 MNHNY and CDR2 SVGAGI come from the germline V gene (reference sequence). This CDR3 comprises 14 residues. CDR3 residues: CASRNTRGSETQYF. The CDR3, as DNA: TGTGCCAGCAGGAACACCCGGGGGTCGGAGACCCAGTACTTC.

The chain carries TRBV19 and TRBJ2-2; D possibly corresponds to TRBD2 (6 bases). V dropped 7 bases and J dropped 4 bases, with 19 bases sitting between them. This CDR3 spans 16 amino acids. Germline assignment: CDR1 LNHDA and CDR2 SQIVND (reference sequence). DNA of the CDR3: TGTGCCAGTACCCATCCTGGCGGGGCAGCCACCGGGGAGCTGTTTTTT. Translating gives CASTHPGGAATGELFF. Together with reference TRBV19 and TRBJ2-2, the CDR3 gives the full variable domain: DGGITQSPKYLFRKEGQNVTLSCEQNLNHDAMYWYRQDPGQGLRLIYYSQIVNDFQKGDIAEGYSVSREKKESFPLTVTSAQKNPTAFYLCASTHPGGAATGELFFGEGSRLTVL.

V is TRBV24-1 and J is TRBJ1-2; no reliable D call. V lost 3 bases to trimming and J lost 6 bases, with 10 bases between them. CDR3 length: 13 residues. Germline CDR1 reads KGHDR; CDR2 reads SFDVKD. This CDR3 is CATSDTYIHGYTF. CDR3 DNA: TGTGCCACCAGTGATACCTACATCCATGGCTACACCTTC.

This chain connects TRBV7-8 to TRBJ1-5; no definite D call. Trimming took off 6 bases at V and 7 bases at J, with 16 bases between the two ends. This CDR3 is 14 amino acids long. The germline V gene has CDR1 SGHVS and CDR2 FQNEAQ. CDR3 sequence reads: CASSGGLGIQPQHF. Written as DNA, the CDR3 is TGTGCCAGCAGTGGCGGGCTGGGAATCCAGCCCCAGCATTTT.

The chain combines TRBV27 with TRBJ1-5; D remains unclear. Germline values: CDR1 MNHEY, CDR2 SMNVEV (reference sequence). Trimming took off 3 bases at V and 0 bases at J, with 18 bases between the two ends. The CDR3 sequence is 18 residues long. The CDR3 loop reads CASSFSQASSVSNQPQHF. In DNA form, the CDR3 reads TGTGCCAGCAGTTTCTCGCAAGCCTCATCGGTTAGCAATCAGCCCCAGCATTTT.

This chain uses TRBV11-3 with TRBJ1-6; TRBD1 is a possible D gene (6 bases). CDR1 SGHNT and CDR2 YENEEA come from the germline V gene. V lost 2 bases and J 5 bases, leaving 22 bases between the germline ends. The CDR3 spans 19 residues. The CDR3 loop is CASSLLPEMGGADNSPLHF. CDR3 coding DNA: TGTGCCAGCAGCTTACTCCCCGAGATGGGGGGGGCGGATAATTCACCCCTCCACTTT.

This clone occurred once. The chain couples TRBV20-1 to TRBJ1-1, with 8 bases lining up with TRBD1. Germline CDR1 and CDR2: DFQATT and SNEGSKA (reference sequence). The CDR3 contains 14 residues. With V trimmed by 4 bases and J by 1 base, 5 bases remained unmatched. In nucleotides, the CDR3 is TGCAGTGCTATTGACAGGGGCCGGAACACTGAAGCTTTCTTT. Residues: CSAIDRGRNTEAFF.

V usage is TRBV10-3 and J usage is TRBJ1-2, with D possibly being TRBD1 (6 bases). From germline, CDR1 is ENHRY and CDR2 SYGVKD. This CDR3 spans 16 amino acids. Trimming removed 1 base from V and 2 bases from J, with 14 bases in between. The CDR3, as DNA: TGTGCCATCAGTGAGTTCGGGTCAGGGGACAACTATGGCTACACCTTC. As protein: CAISEFGSGDNYGYTF.

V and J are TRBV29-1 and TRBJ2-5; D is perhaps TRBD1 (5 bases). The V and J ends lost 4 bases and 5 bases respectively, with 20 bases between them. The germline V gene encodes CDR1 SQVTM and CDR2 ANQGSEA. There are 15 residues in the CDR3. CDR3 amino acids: CSVGLPLGARETQYF. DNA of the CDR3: TGCAGCGTTGGCCTCCCTTTAGGGGCCCGGGAGACCCAGTACTTC.

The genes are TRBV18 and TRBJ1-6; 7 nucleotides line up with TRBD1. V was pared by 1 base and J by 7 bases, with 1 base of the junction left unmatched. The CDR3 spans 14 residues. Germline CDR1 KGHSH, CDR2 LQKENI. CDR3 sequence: CASSPLQGNSPLHF. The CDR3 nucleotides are TGTGCCAGCTCACCACTACAGGGGAATTCACCCCTCCACTTT.

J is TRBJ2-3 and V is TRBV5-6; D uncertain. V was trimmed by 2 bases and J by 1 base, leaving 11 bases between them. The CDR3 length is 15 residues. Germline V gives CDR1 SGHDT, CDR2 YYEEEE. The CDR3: CASSFLGTGTDTQYF. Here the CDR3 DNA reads TGTGCCAGCAGCTTCCTGGGCACCGGCACAGATACGCAGTATTTT.

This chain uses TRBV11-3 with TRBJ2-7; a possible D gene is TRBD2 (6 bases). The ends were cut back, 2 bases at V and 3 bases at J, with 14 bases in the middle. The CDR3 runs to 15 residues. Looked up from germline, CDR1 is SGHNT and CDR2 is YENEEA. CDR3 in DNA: TGTGCCAGCAGCTTAACCCGGGAGAAGTACTACGAGCAGTACTTC. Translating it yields CASSLTREKYYEQYF.